This TCR beta chain is from a study of blood T cell repertoires in COVID-19 (dated by TCRdb to the early 2020s). For the study in its entirety: Samples from collaborators originated in the United States, Italy and Spain and spanned both the acute and convalescent phases of COVID-19. Deeply sampled blood TCRbeta repertoires from subjects exposed to, actively infected with, or recovered from COVID-19 were included in the dataset. The repertoires were made available in a free public database intended to serve as a resource for research on the immune response to SARS-CoV-2. Where available, HLA class I and class II types were obtained from metadata supplied by the sample provider rather than from assay-based typing. The material from the prospective study consisted of cDNA or gDNA derived from T cells, B-cell-depleted T cells, or PBMCs. The samples were drawn from the first 160 participants of the ongoing ImmuneRACE study and from some 1,300 subjects provided by 6 global collaborators. The sample metadata nearly always contained a de-identified subject ID, COVID-19 status, age in years and sex. The paper's findings and limits, for the study overall: The amount of clinical and demographic metadata varied by source and participant and was provided uncurated.

TCRbeta CDR3 regions were amplified from genomic DNA using the immunoSEQ Assay, a bias-controlled multiplex PCR. The paper's data handling went like this. The number of nucleated cells in each sample was estimated from the amplification of reference gene primers within the assay. To quantify the absolute abundance of each unique TCRbeta CDR3 rearrangement, sequence reads were collapsed and filtered. For each sample, productive Simpson clonality was calculated as the square root of Simpson's diversity index across productive rearrangements. What TCRdb holds here is the immuneACCESS table cut down to in-frame rearrangements. Part of the clones is not present; checked against another copy, under half of the missing clones reflect an unresolved V gene, and the others are unexplained. The V and J calls and clone size come from that table; D and trimming were worked out from the DNA. This sample holds hundreds of thousands of clones; 70% to 90% were observed only once. Clones ranked in the top ten supply around 3% of the sample.

Concerning this clone: Its specific antigen is unknown. Nothing much larger sits one base from this clone, and base qualities are not available.

One collaborating source in Seattle enrolled patients during active infection and followed them longitudinally through the course of disease. Whole blood was collected in K2EDTA tubes by collaborating institutions according to the institutions' own protocols. Collaborator samples were shipped for TCRbeta analysis as frozen whole blood, isolated PBMCs, or DNA extracted from either sample type. The trim is 5 bases for V and 0 bases for J, with a gap of 10 bases between the germline ends. From a lookup of the germline V gene (reference sequence), CDR1 and CDR2 are LNHDA and SQIVND. CDR3 length: 15 amino acids, cysteine to phenylalanine. The kept DNA is CDR3 alone, 45 bases in frame from the first base.

Sequenced sample: peripheral blood. The chain employs TRBV19 and TRBJ1-4; a confident D gene designation cannot be given. This clonotype originated in a woman in her 30s with COVID-19, enrolled during active disease. The sequence in DNA is TGTGCCAGTAGTGGCTCTCGGGCAACTAATGAAAAACTGTTTTTT. The resulting protein is CASSGSRATNEKLFF.